The next 18 T cell receptor beta chains were all read from a single sample in a study of PD-1 blockade in classical Hodgkin lymphoma. All trial patients relapsed after autologous stem cell transplantation. With magnetic negative selection, CD4+ T cells were purified from PBMCs that had been thawed. Clones were sequenced by immunoSEQ multiplex PCR, and TCRdb holds only the in-frame ones, with some missing. Among 30,000 to 35,000 clones, 90% were seen once, and the ten largest hold around 0.21%. The sequencing used CD4+ T cells from blood, collected at baseline. The source of these receptors is a human donor with classical Hodgkin lymphoma.

As DNA, the CDR3 is TGTGCCAGCAAAAACCAGGGGGGGGCCTACAATGAGCAGTTCTTC. Encoded protein: CASKNQGGAYNEQFF. This chain joins TRBV27 and TRBJ2-1; D might be TRBD1 or TRBD2, each matching 7 bases. Trimming removed 7 bases at V and 2 bases at J, with 15 bases between. This CDR3 is built from 15 residues. CDR1 MNHEY and CDR2 SMNVEV come from the germline V gene (reference sequence).

The chain couples TRBV19 to TRBJ1-2, with 7 bases lining up with TRBD1. Trimming cost V 3 bases and J 4 bases; bases outside gene matches: 8. This CDR3 contains 15 residues. Germline CDR1 and CDR2: LNHDA and SQIVND (reference sequence). CDR3 protein: CASSIDREGGYGYTF. The CDR3 coding sequence is TGTGCCAGTAGTATCGACAGGGAAGGGGGCTATGGCTACACCTTC.

The chain couples TRBV5-1 to TRBJ2-2, with 8 bases identical to TRBD1. This CDR3 has 14 amino acids. After removal of 0 bases from V and 8 bases from J, the junction contained 3 bases not matched to a gene. Germline lookup yields CDR1 SGHRS and CDR2 YFSETQ. The CDR3 nucleotides read TGCGCCAGCAGCTTGGGACAGGGGATAGGGGAGCTGTTTTTT. Its translation: CASSLGQGIGELFF.

The CDR3 sequence is CASERDRNSGNTIYF. As DNA, the CDR3 is TGTGCCAGCGAACGGGACAGGAACTCTGGAAACACCATATATTTT. This chain links TRBV2 with TRBJ1-3, with TRBD1 identical over 8 bases. The CDR3 sequence is 15 residues long. CDR1 and CDR2 from the germline V gene are SNHLY and FYNNEI. Trimming cost V 8 bases and J 0 bases; bases outside gene matches: 6.

In this sample, this clone turned up a few times. J is TRBJ1-2 and V is TRBV19; D remains ambiguous. Trimming removed 3 bases from V and 3 bases from J, with 8 bases in between. This CDR3 has 13 residues. CDR1 LNHDA and CDR2 SQIVND come from the germline V gene (reference sequence). The CDR3 coding sequence is TGTGCCAGTAGTATTGGCGGCTACTATGGCTACACCTTC. It yields the protein CASSIGGYYGYTF.

The chain couples TRBV19 to TRBJ1-4, with TRBD1 matching 9 bases. The V segment lost 5 bases and the J segment 5 bases; nucleotides outside the gene matches: 6. In germline, CDR1 is LNHDA, CDR2 SQIVND (reference sequence). The CDR3 is 15 amino acids. In nucleotides, the CDR3 is TGTGCCAGTAGTTCAAGGGACAGGGTGAATGAAAAACTGTTTTTT. This codes for CASSSRDRVNEKLFF. The full variable domain, rest sourced from reference TRBV19 and TRBJ1-4, is DGGITQSPKYLFRKEGQNVTLSCEQNLNHDAMYWYRQDPGQGLRLIYYSQIVNDFQKGDIAEGYSVSREKKESFPLTVTSAQKNPTAFYLCASSSRDRVNEKLFFGSGTQLSVL.

The chain is built from TRBV28 and TRBJ2-7; no clear D. The germline gives CDR1 MDHEN, CDR2 SYDVKM. The length of the CDR3 is 14 residues. V lost 6 bases, J lost 3 bases, and 15 bases lay in between. CDR3 DNA: TGTGCCAGCAGGCCGCCAGCGTCCCACTACGAGCAGTACTTC. This sequence encodes CASRPPASHYEQYF.

The rearrangement joins TRBV27 to TRBJ2-2; TRBD2 is a possible D gene (5 bases). The V end lost 7 bases, the J end lost 1 base, and 10 bases lay between the germline ends. Looked up from germline, CDR1 is MNHEY and CDR2 is SMNVEV (reference sequence). This CDR3 region has 14 residues. CDR3 coding DNA: TGTGCCAGCATGGCGGGCGGGAACACCGGGGAGCTGTTTTTT. This gives the protein CASMAGGNTGELFF.

The V and J genes are TRBV30 and TRBJ1-2, with D possibly TRBD1 on 5 matching bases. This CDR3 is built from 13 residues. V lost 0 bases to trimming and J lost 6 bases, with 11 bases between them. Germline V gene sequence: CDR1 GTSNPN, CDR2 SVGIG (reference sequence). CDR3 DNA sequence: TGTGCCTGGAGTGTACAAGAACAGGATGGCTACACCTTC. Translated: CAWSVQEQDGYTF.

The V call is TRBV19, the J call TRBJ1-4, with a tentative D call TRBD1 (5 bases). CDR3 length equals 14 residues. Germline values: CDR1 LNHDA, CDR2 SQIVND (reference sequence). V lost 3 bases and J lost 3, with 8 bases in between. The CDR3 reads CASSIEGPNEKLFF. The CDR3 nucleotides are TGTGCCAGTAGTATTGAGGGGCCTAATGAAAAACTGTTTTTT.

The chain uses TRBV7-9 and TRBJ1-2, with 7 bases identical to TRBD1. V shed 1 base, J shed 3 bases, and the junction held 2 bases outside the gene matches. The germline gives CDR1 SEHNR, CDR2 FQNEAQ (reference sequence). This CDR3 region has 14 residues. CDR3 nucleotides: TGTGCCAGCAGCTTAGGACAGGGCGACTATGGCTACACCTTC. Its protein is CASSLGQGDYGYTF.

This chain connects TRBV7-7 to TRBJ2-7; TRBD2 agrees at 10 bases. CDR1 SSHAT and CDR2 FNYEAQ come from the germline V gene (reference sequence). This CDR3 contains 12 residues. Trimming took 6 bases from V and 7 from J; bases not matched to a gene: 3. The DNA of the CDR3 is TGTGCCAGCAGTCAAGCGGGAGGGGAGCAGTACTTC. Its protein product is CASSQAGGEQYF.

V is TRBV30 and J is TRBJ2-3; D remains unclear. The CDR3 is made up of 12 amino acids. V was shortened by 0 bases and J by 4 bases, with 5 bases between the two germline ends. The germline CDR1 and CDR2 sequences are GTSNPN and SVGIG (reference sequence). The CDR3 here is CAWSVSPDTQYF. CDR3 in DNA: TGTGCCTGGAGTGTATCGCCAGATACGCAGTATTTT.

This rearrangement joins TRBV7-6 to TRBJ2-3; TRBD2 aligns across 14 bases. CDR1 is SGHVS, CDR2 FNYEAQ, per germline. The CDR3 runs to 17 residues. After removal of 1 base from V and 7 bases from J, the junction contained 7 bases not matched to a gene. The CDR3: CASSLGLAGGLWYTQYF. As DNA, the CDR3 is TGTGCCAGCAGCTTAGGACTAGCGGGAGGGTTGTGGTATACGCAGTATTTT.

The rearrangement uses TRBV27 and TRBJ2-7; D ambiguous. This CDR3 contains 15 residues. Trimming stripped 6 bases from V and 3 bases from J, with 18 bases between. Germline values: CDR1 MNHEY, CDR2 SMNVEV (reference sequence). CDR3 DNA: TGTGCCAGCAGGACTGGAATCCAGCCATTCTACGAGCAGTACTTC. The encoded protein is CASRTGIQPFYEQYF.

J is TRBJ2-6 and V is TRBV18, with 11 bases fitting TRBD1. Germline assignment: CDR1 KGHSH and CDR2 LQKENI. V trimming: 6 bases; J trimming: 0 bases; junction bases outside the gene matches: 7. This CDR3 has 18 residues. Here the CDR3 DNA reads TGTGCCAGCTCCCAACGGGACAGGGGGGCCTCTGGGGCCAACGTCCTGACTTTC. This translates into CASSQRDRGASGANVLTF.

The J gene is TRBJ2-7, the V gene TRBV5-1; tentative D call: TRBD1 (5 bases). Germline CDR1 reads SGHRS; CDR2 reads YFSETQ. V dropped 0 bases and J dropped 7 bases, with 8 bases sitting between them. There are 12 residues in the CDR3. CDR3 residues: CASSLAGREQYF. CDR3 nucleotide sequence: TGCGCCAGCAGCTTGGCAGGGCGGGAGCAGTACTTC.

This rearrangement joins TRBV11-2 to TRBJ1-4; D remains ambiguous. V lost 0 bases and J lost 6, with 5 bases in between. This CDR3 has 13 amino acids. From germline, CDR1 is SGHAT and CDR2 FQNNGV. CDR3 residues: CASSLDRHEKLFF. Here the CDR3 DNA reads TGTGCCAGCAGCTTAGATCGGCATGAAAAACTGTTTTTT. Looking up the rest from reference TRBV11-2 and TRBJ1-4 gives the full variable domain: EAGVAQSPRYKIIEKRQSVAFWCNPISGHATLYWYQQILGQGPKLLIQFQNNGVVDDSQLPKDRFSAERLKGVDSTLKIQPAKLEDSAVYLCASSLDRHEKLFFGSGTQLSVL.